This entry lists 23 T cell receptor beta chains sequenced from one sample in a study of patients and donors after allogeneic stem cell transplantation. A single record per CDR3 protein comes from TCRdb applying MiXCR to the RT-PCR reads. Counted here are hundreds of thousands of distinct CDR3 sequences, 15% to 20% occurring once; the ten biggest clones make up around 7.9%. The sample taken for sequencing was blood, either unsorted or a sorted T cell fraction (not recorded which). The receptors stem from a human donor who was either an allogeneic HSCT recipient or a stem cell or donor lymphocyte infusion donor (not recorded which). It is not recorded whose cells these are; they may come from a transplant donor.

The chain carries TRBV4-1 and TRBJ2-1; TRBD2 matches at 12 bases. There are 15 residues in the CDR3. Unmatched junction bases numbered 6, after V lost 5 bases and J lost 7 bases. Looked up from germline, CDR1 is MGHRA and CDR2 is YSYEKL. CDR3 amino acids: CASSGLAGRYNEQFF. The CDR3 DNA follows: TGCGCCAGCAGCGGACTAGCGGGACGGTATAATGAGCAGTTCTTC.

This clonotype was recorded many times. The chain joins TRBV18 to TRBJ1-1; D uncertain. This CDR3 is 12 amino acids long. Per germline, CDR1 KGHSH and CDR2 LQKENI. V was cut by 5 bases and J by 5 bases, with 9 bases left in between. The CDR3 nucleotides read TGTGCCAGCTCATCCCTGGGGACTGAAGCTTTCTTT. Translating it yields CASSSLGTEAFF.

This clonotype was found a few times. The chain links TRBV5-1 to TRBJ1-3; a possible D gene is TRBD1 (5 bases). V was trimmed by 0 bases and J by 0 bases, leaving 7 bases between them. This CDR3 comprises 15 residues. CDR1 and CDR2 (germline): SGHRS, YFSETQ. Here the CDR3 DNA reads TGCGCCAGCAGCTTGGAACAGGCCTCTGGAAACACCATATATTTT. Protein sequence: CASSLEQASGNTIYF.

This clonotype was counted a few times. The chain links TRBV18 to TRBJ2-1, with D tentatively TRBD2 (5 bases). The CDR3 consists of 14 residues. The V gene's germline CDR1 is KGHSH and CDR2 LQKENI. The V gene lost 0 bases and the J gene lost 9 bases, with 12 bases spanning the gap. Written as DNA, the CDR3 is TGTGCCAGCTCACCACCGGTCCGGGGTGGTGAGCAGTTCTTC. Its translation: CASSPPVRGGEQFF.

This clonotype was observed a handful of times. CDR3 coding DNA: TGTGCCATCAGTGATAGGCAGGAACCTAAATCACCCCTCCACTTT. The encoded protein is CAISDRQEPKSPLHF. The chain carries TRBV10-3 and TRBJ1-6; D is unresolved. CDR3 size: 15 residues. Trimming took 3 bases from V and 10 from J, leaving 16 bases between them. In germline, CDR1 is ENHRY, CDR2 SYGVKD.

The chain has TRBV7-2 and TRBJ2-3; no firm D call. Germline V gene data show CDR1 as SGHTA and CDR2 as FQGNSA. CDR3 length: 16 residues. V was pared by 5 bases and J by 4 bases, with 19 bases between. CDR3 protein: CASSQSLLRTADTQYF. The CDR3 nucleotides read TGTGCCAGCAGCCAATCCCTCCTACGGACGGCAGATACGCAGTATTTT.

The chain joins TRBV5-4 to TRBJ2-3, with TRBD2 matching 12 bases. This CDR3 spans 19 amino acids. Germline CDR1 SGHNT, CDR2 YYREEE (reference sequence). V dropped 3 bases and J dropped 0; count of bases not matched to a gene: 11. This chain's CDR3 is CASSSATSGGTISTDTQYF. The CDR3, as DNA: TGTGCCAGCAGCTCGGCGACTAGCGGGGGAACAATAAGCACAGATACGCAGTATTTT.

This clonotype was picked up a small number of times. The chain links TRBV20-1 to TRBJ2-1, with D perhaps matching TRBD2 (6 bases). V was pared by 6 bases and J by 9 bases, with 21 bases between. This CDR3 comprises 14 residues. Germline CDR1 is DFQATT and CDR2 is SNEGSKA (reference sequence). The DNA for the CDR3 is TGCAGTGCCCAGGCCTTGGGGGGTAAAACTGAGCAGTTCTTC. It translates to CSAQALGGKTEQFF.

CDR3 sequence: CATSRGGSRTNEKLFF. As DNA, the CDR3 is TGTGCCACCAGCAGAGGGGGGAGCCGGACTAATGAAAAACTGTTTTTT. V is TRBV15 and J is TRBJ1-4; D may be TRBD1 (5 bases). Trimming pared 1 base from V and 2 bases from J, leaving 11 bases between. The germline V gene has CDR1 LNHNV and CDR2 YYDKDF (reference sequence). This CDR3 has 16 amino acids.

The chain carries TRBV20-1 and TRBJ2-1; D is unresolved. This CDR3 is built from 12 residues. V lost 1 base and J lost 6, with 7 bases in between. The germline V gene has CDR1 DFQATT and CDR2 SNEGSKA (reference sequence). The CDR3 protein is CSARVRLNEQFF. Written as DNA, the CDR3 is TGCAGTGCTAGAGTCCGGCTCAATGAGCAGTTCTTC.

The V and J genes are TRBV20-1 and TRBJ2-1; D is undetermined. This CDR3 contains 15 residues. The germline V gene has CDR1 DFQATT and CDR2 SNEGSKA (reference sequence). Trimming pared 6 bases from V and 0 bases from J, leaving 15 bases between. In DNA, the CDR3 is TGCAGTGCCATTAACAGCTACAGCTCCTACAATGAGCAGTTCTTC. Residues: CSAINSYSSYNEQFF.

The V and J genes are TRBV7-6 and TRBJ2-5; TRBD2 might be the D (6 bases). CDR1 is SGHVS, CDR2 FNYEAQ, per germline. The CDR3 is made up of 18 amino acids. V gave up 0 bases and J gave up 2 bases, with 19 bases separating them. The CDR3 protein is CASSLAALFLGRQETQYF. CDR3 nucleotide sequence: TGTGCCAGCAGCTTAGCAGCACTGTTTCTGGGGAGGCAAGAGACCCAGTACTTC.

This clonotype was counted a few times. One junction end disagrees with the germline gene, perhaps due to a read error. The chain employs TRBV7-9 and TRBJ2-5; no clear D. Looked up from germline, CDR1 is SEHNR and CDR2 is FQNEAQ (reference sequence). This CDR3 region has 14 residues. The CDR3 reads CSSSLPWAEETQYF. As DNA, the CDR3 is TGTTCCAGCAGCCTCCCCTGGGCAGAAGAGACCCAGTACTTC.

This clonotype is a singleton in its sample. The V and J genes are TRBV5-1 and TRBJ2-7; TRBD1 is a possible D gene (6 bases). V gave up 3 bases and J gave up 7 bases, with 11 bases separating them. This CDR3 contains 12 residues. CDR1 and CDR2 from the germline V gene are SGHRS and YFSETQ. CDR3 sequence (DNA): TGCGCCAGCAGCTCAACAGGGCTTGAGCAGTACTTC. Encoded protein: CASSSTGLEQYF.

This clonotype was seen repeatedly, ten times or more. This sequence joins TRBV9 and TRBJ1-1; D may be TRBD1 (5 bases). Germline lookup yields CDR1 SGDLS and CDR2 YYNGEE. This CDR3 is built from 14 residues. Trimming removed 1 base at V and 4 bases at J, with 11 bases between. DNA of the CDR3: TGTGCCAGCAGCGTAAACCAGGGTCTCACTGAAGCTTTCTTT. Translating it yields CASSVNQGLTEAFF.

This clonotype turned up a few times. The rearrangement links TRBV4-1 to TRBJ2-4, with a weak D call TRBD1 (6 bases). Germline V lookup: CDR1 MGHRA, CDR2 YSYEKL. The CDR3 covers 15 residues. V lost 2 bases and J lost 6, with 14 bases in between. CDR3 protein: CASSQRVLGGNIQYF. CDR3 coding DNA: TGCGCCAGCAGCCAACGGGTTTTAGGGGGAAACATTCAGTACTTC.

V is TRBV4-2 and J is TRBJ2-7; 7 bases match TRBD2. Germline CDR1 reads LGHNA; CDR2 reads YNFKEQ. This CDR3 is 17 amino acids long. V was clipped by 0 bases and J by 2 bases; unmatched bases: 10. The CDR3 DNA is TGTGCCAGCAGCCAAGAATGGCTAGCGGAAAAAACCTACGAGCAGTACTTC. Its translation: CASSQEWLAEKTYEQYF.

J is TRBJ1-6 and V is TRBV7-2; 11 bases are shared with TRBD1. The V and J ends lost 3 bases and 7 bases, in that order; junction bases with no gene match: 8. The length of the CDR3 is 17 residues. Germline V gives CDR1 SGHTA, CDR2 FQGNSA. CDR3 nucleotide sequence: TGTGCCAGCAGCTTGGGACAGGGGGAAAAGGTCAATTCACCCCTCCACTTT. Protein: CASSLGQGEKVNSPLHF.

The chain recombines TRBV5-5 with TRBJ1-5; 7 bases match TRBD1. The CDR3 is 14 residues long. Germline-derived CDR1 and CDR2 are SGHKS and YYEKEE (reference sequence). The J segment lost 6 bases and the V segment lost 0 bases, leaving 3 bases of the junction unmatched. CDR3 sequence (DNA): TGTGCCAGCAGCTTGGAGGGGGCTCGTCAGCCCCAGCATTTT. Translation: CASSLEGARQPQHF.

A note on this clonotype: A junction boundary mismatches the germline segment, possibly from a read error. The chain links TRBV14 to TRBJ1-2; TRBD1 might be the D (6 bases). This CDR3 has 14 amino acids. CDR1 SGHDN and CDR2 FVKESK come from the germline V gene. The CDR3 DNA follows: TGTGCCAGCAGCCAAGACGGGACACCCTATGGCTACACTTTC. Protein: CASSQDGTPYGYTF.

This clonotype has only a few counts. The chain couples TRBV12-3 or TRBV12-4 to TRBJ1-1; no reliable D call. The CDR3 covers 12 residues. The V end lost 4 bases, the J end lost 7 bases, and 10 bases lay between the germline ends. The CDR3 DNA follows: TGTGCCAGCAGTTCGGACCGCTATGAAGCTTTCTTT. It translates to CASSSDRYEAFF.

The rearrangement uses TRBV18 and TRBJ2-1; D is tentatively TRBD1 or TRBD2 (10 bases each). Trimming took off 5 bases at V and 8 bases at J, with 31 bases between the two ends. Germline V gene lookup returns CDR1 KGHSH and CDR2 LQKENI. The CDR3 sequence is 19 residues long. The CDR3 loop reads CASSSLTGGSLAGDHEQFF. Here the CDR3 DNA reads TGTGCCAGCTCATCTCTGACAGGGGGCTCGCTAGCGGGAGACCATGAGCAGTTCTTC.

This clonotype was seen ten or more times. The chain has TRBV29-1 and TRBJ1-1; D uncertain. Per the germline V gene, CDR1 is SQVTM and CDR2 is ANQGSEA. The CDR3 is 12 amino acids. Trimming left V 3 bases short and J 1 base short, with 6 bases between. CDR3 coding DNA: TGCAGCGTTGACCGGGGGAACACTGAAGCTTTCTTT. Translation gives CSVDRGNTEAFF.